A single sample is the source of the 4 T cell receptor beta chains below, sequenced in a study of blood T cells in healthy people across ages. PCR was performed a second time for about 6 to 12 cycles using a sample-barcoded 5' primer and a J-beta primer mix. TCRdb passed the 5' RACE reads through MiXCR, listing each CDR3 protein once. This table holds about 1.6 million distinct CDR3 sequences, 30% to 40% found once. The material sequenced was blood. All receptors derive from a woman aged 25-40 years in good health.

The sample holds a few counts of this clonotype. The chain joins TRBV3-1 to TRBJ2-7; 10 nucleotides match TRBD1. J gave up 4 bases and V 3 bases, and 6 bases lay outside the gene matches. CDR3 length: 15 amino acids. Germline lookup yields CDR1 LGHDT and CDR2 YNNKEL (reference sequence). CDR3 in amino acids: CASSQSGTGVYEQYF. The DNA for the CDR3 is TGTGCCAGCAGCCAGTCCGGGACAGGGGTATACGAGCAGTACTTC.

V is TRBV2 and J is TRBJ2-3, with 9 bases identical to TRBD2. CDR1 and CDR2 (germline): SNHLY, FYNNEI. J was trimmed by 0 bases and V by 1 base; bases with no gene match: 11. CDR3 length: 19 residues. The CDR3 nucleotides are TGTGCCAGCAGTGAAGGAATAGCGGGGGCTCATCTTAGCACAGATACGCAGTATTTT. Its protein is CASSEGIAGAHLSTDTQYF.

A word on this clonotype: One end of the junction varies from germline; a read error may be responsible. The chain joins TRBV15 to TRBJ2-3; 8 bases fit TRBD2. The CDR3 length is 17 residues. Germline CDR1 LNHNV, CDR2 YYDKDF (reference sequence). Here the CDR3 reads CASSRDRGSGVTDTQYF. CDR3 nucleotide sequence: TGTGCCTCCAGCAGAGATCGGGGTAGCGGGGTCACAGATACGCAGTATTTT. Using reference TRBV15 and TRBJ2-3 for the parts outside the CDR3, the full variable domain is DAMVIQNPRYQVTQFGKPVTLSCSQTLNHNVMYWYQQKSSQAPKLLFHYYDKDFNNEADTPDNFQSRRPNTSFCFLDIRSPGLGDTAMYLCASSRDRGSGVTDTQYFGPGTRLTVL.

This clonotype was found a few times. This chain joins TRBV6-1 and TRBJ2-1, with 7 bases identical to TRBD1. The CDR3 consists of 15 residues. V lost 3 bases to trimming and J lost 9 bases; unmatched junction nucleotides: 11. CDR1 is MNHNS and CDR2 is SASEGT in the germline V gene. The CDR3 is CASSEGLTGLGEQFF. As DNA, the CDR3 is TGTGCCAGCAGTGAGGGGCTGACAGGGTTAGGTGAGCAGTTCTTC.